This T cell receptor (beta chain) came from a study of CD8+ T cells in alopecia areata. The V gene lost 5 bases and the J gene lost 4 bases, with 20 bases spanning the gap. CDR3 length equals 15 residues. Germline V gives CDR1 SQVTM, CDR2 ANQGSEA. Extraction of RNA preceded its reverse transcription into cDNA, which served as the sequencing template. Profiling relied on immunoSEQ multiplex PCR, and the TCRdb table lists in-frame clones only, not all of them. There are around 210,000 clones in the sample; more than 55% occur only once, and approximately 4.9% lies in the top ten. The receptor was derived from a human donor in good health. The V call is TRBV29-1, the J call TRBJ1-1, with D hard to call. The sample was CD8+ T cells sorted from blood. CDR3 sequence (DNA): TGCAGCGTTTCCCCTAATGGAGTCACAGCCACTGAAGCTTTCTTT. As protein: CSVSPNGVTATEAFF.